These T cell receptor beta chains were read from a single sample in a study of response to subunit inactivated influenza vaccine. TCRdb independently ran MiXCR on the RT-PCR reads; one entry per CDR3 protein. The sample records 650,000 to 700,000 distinct CDR3 sequences, about a sixth being singletons. This sample comprised PBMCs from blood, obtained 12 days after vaccination. These receptors were taken from a man aged 50 or older who received an inactivated influenza vaccine. The CDR3 runs from the conserved cysteine through the conserved F or W. A D gene is named only where the DNA matches it firmly. Clone size is not always given. Where it is, it says once, few, many or a class for expanded clones.

len,v_gene,abundance,j_gene,d_gene,CDR3aa,CDR3nt
14,TRBV3-1,NA,TRBJ1-2,NA,CASSQGSSPAGYTF,TGTGCCAGCAGCCAAGGCTCCTCCCCGGCGGGCTACACCTTC
14,TRBV9,few,TRBJ2-7,NA,CASSVAFSSYEQYF,TGTGCCAGCAGCGTAGCTTTCAGCTCCTACGAGCAGTACTTC
14,TRBV30,few,TRBJ2-5,TRBD1,CACNRGLGEETQYF,TGTGCCTGTAACAGGGGCCTGGGAGAGGAGACCCAGTACTTC
11,TRBV29-1,many,TRBJ2-2,NA,CSAAGAGELFF,TGCAGCGCCGCGGGCGCCGGGGAGCTGTTTTTT
14,TRBV11-2,NA,TRBJ2-7,NA,CASSLDIGGREQYF,TGTGCCAGCAGCTTAGATATAGGGGGGCGCGAGCAGTACTTC
15,TRBV10-3,few,TRBJ2-5,NA,CAANHRGDTQETQYF,TGTGCCGCAAACCACCGGGGGGACACCCAAGAGACCCAGTACTTC
16,TRBV2,few,TRBJ1-6,TRBD1,CASNRWTGGYNSPLHF,TGTGCCAGCAACCGTTGGACAGGGGGCTATAATTCACCCCTCCACTTT
14,TRBV15,few,TRBJ2-7,NA,CATSREDIPYEQYF,TGTGCCACCAGCAGAGAAGACATACCCTACGAGCAGTACTTC
17,TRBV12-3/TRBV12-4,NA,TRBJ2-1,TRBD2,CASSPPSPSGFYNEQFF,TGTGCCAGCAGTCCGCCCTCACCTAGCGGGTTCTACAATGAGCAGTTCTTC
15,TRBV6-5,NA,TRBJ2-5,TRBD1,CASSSRDSLQETQYF,TGTGCCAGCAGTTCTCGGGACAGCTTACAAGAGACCCAGTACTTC
16,TRBV5-6,NA,TRBJ2-1,TRBD2,CASSRGSGSSYNEQFF,TGTGCCAGCAGTCGGGGGAGCGGGAGCTCCTACAATGAGCAGTTCTTC
17,TRBV6-1,NA,TRBJ2-1,NA,CASSEARGATLGNEQFF,TGTGCCAGCAGTGAAGCGCGAGGGGCTACGCTGGGGAATGAGCAGTTCTTC
15,TRBV24-1,few,TRBJ2-3,TRBD2,CATSDTREGKDTQYF,TGTGCCACCAGTGATACAAGGGAGGGGAAAGATACGCAGTATTTT
16,TRBV2,NA,TRBJ1-4,NA,CASSPPVMFLNEKLFF,TGTGCCAGCAGTCCCCCGGTGATGTTTTTAAATGAAAAACTGTTTTTT
15,TRBV25-1,NA,TRBJ2-3,NA,CASSEYIRSTDTQYF,TGTGCCAGCAGTGAATATATCCGGAGCACAGATACGCAGTATTTT
14,TRBV10-3,few,TRBJ1-2,TRBD1,CAISELGTGNGYTF,TGTGCCATCAGTGAGTTGGGGACAGGGAATGGCTACACCTTC
15,TRBV5-1,NA,TRBJ2-3,TRBD1,CASSLEGQSTDTQYF,TGCGCCAGCAGCTTGGAGGGACAGAGCACAGATACGCAGTATTTT
16,TRBV11-2,NA,TRBJ2-1,TRBD2,CASSLYLAGEWNEQFF,TGTGCCAGCAGCTTATATTTAGCGGGAGAGTGGAATGAGCAGTTCTTC
16,TRBV5-6,few,TRBJ2-1,TRBD2,CASSYWTSGRHNEQFF,TGTGCCAGCAGCTATTGGACTAGCGGGAGACACAATGAGCAGTTCTTC
15,TRBV12-3/TRBV12-4,NA,TRBJ1-4,NA,CASRLRGRSNEKLFF,TGTGCCAGCCGCCTCCGCGGCAGGAGTAACGAAAAACTGTTTTTT
14,TRBV6-5,NA,TRBJ1-1,TRBD1,CASSYRQGNTEAFF,TGTGCCAGCAGTTACCGACAGGGAAACACTGAAGCTTTCTTT
12,TRBV12-3/TRBV12-4,many,TRBJ1-2,TRBD1,CASSPDRGGYTF,TGTGCCAGCAGTCCGGACAGGGGAGGCTACACCTTC
14,TRBV6-5,NA,TRBJ1-2,NA,CASSYSRTSTFSYF,TGTGCCAGCAGTTACTCGCGGACATCTACTTTCTCTTACTTC
14,TRBV4-2,many,TRBJ2-5,NA,CASSRPQELETQYF,TGTGCCAGCAGCCGACCCCAGGAGTTGGAGACCCAGTACTTC
16,TRBV4-2,NA,TRBJ2-7,TRBD1,CASSQRAGTGINEQYF,TGTGCCAGCAGCCAACGGGCTGGGACAGGGATCAACGAGCAGTACTTC
14,TRBV19,NA,TRBJ2-3,NA,CASSISGAKDTQYF,TGTGCCAGTAGTATCTCAGGGGCGAAAGATACGCAGTATTTT
14,TRBV20-1,few,TRBJ2-5,NA,CSANREGRAETQYF,TGCAGTGCTAACAGGGAAGGGAGGGCAGAGACCCAGTACTTC
17,TRBV12-3/TRBV12-4,NA,TRBJ2-4,TRBD1,CASSFRATGLAKNIQYF,TGTGCCAGCAGTTTCCGGGCGACAGGGTTGGCCAAAAACATTCAGTACTTC
14,TRBV27,few,TRBJ2-3,NA,CASSLSDVLDTQYF,TGTGCCAGCAGTTTATCGGACGTGTTAGATACGCAGTATTTT
14,TRBV5-1,many,TRBJ1-2,NA,CASSPGGNDYGYTF,TGCGCCAGCAGCCCTGGGGGGAACGACTATGGCTACACCTTC
15,TRBV28,NA,TRBJ2-7,TRBD1,CASSLKGQGVFEQYF,TGTGCCAGCAGTTTAAAGGGACAGGGGGTTTTCGAGCAGTACTTC
12,TRBV20-1,few,TRBJ1-1,NA,CSAPRVGTEAFF,TGCAGTGCTCCCAGGGTCGGCACTGAAGCTTTCTTT
14,TRBV20-1,few,TRBJ1-3,NA,CSASLRGGVNTIYF,TGCAGTGCTAGCCTCCGGGGGGGAGTAAACACCATATATTTT
18,TRBV6-1,NA,TRBJ2-1,TRBD2,CASSQPGLAGESYNEQFF,TGTGCCAGCAGTCAACCGGGACTAGCGGGGGAGTCTTACAATGAGCAGTTCTTC
12,TRBV5-1,many,TRBJ2-1,NA,CASSDSGNEQFF,TGCGCCAGCAGCGACAGCGGGAATGAGCAGTTCTTC
13,TRBV24-1,few,TRBJ1-5,NA,CATSDRQVQPQHF,TGTGCCACCAGTGATCGACAGGTTCAGCCCCAGCATTTT
15,TRBV15,few,TRBJ1-2,TRBD1,CATSTRDRGLLGYTF,TGTGCCACCAGCACCAGGGACAGGGGGCTCCTTGGCTACACCTTC
16,TRBV6-1,many,TRBJ1-1,TRBD1,CASSPPLGQGGTEAFF,TGTGCCAGCAGCCCCCCTCTAGGACAGGGGGGCACTGAAGCTTTCTTT
19,TRBV12-3/TRBV12-4,NA,TRBJ2-3,TRBD2,CASRSTSGGAPEKADTQYF,TGTGCCAGCAGAAGTACTAGCGGGGGGGCCCCTGAGAAGGCAGATACGCAGTATTTT
13,TRBV12-3/TRBV12-4,many,TRBJ2-5,NA,CASSQHDVGTQYF,TGTGCCAGCAGTCAACACGACGTTGGGACCCAGTACTTC
13,TRBV14,NA,TRBJ2-7,NA,CASSQARVHEQYF,TGTGCCAGCAGCCAAGCAAGGGTCCACGAGCAGTACTTC
14,TRBV24-1,many,TRBJ2-1,NA,CATSDLQGADEQFF,TGTGCCACCAGTGATTTGCAGGGCGCGGATGAGCAGTTCTTC
14,TRBV5-1,few,TRBJ2-2,NA,CASSLSGTVGELFF,TGCGCCAGCAGCTTAAGCGGGACAGTCGGGGAGCTGTTTTTT
16,TRBV6-2/TRBV6-3,few,TRBJ2-6,NA,CASRYSGATGANVLTF,TGTGCCAGCAGATATTCCGGGGCTACTGGGGCCAACGTCCTGACTTTC
12,TRBV29-1,few,TRBJ2-7,NA,CSVDGPAYEQYF,TGCAGCGTTGATGGGCCGGCCTACGAGCAGTACTTC
14,TRBV20-1,NA,TRBJ2-2,TRBD2,CSARPSGMTGELFF,TGCAGTGCTAGACCGAGCGGGATGACCGGGGAGCTGTTTTTT
16,TRBV25-1,NA,TRBJ2-7,TRBD2,CASSDQAGGGNYEQYF,TGTGCCAGCAGTGACCAAGCGGGAGGGGGGAACTACGAGCAGTACTTC
12,TRBV3-1,NA,TRBJ2-4,NA,CASSQFGDIQYF,TGTGCCAGCAGCCAATTTGGAGACATTCAGTACTTC